This entry is about one T cell receptor beta chain. Here immunoSEQ multiplex PCR was the method, and the copy in TCRdb shows in-frame clones only, minus some. The data show about 150,000 clones, approximately 90% seen once. The data were taken from a study of OX40 agonist ivuxolimab in advanced cancers. Per the germline V gene, CDR1 is LNHDA and CDR2 is SQIVND (reference sequence). The V gene lost 1 base and the J gene lost 3 bases, with 4 bases spanning the gap. The CDR3 runs 12 residues. This chain links TRBV19 with TRBJ2-7; no reliable D call. The clonotype was recovered from an adult with an advanced solid tumor such as melanoma, head and neck, liver or kidney cancer. The sequencing here drew on CD4+ or CD8+ T cells sorted from blood, taken in a trial of the OX40 agonist ivuxolimab. The CDR3 is CASSIVIYEQYF. DNA of the CDR3: TGTGCCAGTAGTATAGTGATCTACGAGCAGTACTTC.